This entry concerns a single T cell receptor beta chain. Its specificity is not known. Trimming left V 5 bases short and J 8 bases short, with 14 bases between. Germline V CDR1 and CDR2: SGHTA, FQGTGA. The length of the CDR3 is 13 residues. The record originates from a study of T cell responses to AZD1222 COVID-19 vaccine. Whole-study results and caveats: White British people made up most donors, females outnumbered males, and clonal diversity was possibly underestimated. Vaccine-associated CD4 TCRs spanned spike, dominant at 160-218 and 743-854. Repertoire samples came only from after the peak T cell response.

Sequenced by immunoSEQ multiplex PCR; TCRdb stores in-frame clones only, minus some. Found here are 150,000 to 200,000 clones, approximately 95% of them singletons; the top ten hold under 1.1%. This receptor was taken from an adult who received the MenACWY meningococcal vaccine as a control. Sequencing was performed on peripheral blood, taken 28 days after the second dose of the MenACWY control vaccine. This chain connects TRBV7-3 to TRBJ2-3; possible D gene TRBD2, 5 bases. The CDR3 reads CASSPERAGTQYF. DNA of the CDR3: TGTGCCAGCAGCCCCGAGAGGGCCGGTACGCAGTATTTT.